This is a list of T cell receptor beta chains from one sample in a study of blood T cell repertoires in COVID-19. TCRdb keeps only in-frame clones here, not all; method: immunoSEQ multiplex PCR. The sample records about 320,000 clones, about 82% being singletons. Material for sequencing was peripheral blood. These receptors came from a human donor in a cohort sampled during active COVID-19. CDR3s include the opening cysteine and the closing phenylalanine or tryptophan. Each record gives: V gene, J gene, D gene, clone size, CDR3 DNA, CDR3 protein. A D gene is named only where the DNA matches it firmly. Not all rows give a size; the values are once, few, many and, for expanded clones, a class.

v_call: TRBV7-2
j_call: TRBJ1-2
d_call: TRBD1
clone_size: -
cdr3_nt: TGTGCCAGCAGCTTACGCGGGACAGGTTGGGGCTACACCTTC
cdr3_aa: CASSLRGTGWGYTF

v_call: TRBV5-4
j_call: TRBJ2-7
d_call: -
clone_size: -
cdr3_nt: TGTGCCAGCAGCACCGGGACAAGTACCTACGAGCAGTACTTC
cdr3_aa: CASSTGTSTYEQYF

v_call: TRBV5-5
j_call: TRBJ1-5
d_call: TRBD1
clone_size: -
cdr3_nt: TGTGCCAGCAGCTTGCAGGGGGAAAATCAGCCCCAGCATTTT
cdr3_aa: CASSLQGENQPQHF

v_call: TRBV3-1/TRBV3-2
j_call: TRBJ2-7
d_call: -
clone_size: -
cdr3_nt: TGTGCCAGCAGCCAAGGAGATTTTTACGAGCAGTACTTC
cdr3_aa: CASSQGDFYEQYF

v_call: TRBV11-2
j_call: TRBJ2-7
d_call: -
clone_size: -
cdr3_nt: TGTGCCAGCAGCCCCCCAACAGGCCGATACGAGCAGTACTTT
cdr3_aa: CASSPPTGRYEQYF

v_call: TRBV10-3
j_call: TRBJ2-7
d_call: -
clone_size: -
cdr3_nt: TGTGCCACCGTACGGTCAGGGGACTACGAGCAGTACTTC
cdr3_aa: CATVRSGDYEQYF

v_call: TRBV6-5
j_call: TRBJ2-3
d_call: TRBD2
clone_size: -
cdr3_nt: TGTGCCAGCAGTAGTAGCGGGGCTATCAATACGCAGTATTTT
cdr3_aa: CASSSSGAINTQYF

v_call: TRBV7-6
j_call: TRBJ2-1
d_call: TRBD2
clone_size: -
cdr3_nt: TGTGCCAGCAGCTTAGGACTAGCGGGGGGTTTATACAATGAGCAGTTCTTC
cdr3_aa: CASSLGLAGGLYNEQFF

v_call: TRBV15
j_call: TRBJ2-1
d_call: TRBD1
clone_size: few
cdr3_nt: TGTGCCACCAGCAGGGGACAGGGGGGCTACAATGAGCAGTTCTTC
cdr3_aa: CATSRGQGGYNEQFF

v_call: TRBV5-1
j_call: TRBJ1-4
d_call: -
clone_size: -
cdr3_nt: TGCGCCAGCTCCATTGAATGGGGCCGCCATGAAAAACTGTTTTTT
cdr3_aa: CASSIEWGRHEKLFF

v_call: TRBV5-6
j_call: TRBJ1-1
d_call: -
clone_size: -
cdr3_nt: TGTGCCAGCAGCTTAGTTGCGGGGACAGCTTTCTTT
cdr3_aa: CASSLVAGTAFF

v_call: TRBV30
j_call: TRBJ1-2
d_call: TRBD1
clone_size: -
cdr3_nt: TGTGCCTGGAGTGTGGGACAGACCTATGGCTACACCTTC
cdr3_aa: CAWSVGQTYGYTF

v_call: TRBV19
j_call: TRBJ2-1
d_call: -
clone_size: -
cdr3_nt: TGTGCCAGTAGACGAGGAGCCGAGTTTGGCAATGAGCAGTTCTTC
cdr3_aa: CASRRGAEFGNEQFF